One and the same sample provided the 7 T cell receptor beta chains below, sequenced in a study of PD-L1 blockade in urothelial cancer. Profiled with immunoSEQ multiplex PCR; TCRdb holds only in-frame clones, not every one. The sample contains 35,000 to 55,000 clones, around 82% of which appear only once. Time point in this sample: peripheral blood 6 weeks after treatment start. The input for sequencing was PBMCs, taken around atezolizumab (anti-PD-L1) treatment. The receptor source for this set is a man aged 55 to 69 with urothelial cancer.

This clone was seen a handful of times. V and J are TRBV7-8 and TRBJ1-4, with D possibly being TRBD1 (5 bases). Trimming removed 1 base from V and 7 bases from J, with 10 bases in between. There are 14 residues in the CDR3. Germline assignment: CDR1 SGHVS and CDR2 FQNEAQ. The CDR3 region has the DNA TGTGCCAGCAGCTTAGGGGGGGTGGGTGAAAAACTGTTTTTT. This sequence encodes CASSLGGVGEKLFF.

The CDR3 coding sequence is TGTGCCAGTAGTATACGGGACCAAGAGACCCAGTACTTC. As protein: CASSIRDQETQYF. The chain employs TRBV19 and TRBJ2-5, with D uncertain. The germline CDR1 and CDR2 sequences are LNHDA and SQIVND (reference sequence). The CDR3 is 13 amino acids. Trimming removed 2 bases from V and 0 bases from J, with 4 bases in between.

This chain joins TRBV28 and TRBJ2-7; a weak D match, TRBD2 (7 bases). The CDR3 covers 12 residues. V lost 7 bases, J lost 6 bases, and 13 bases lay in between. CDR1 is MDHEN, CDR2 SYDVKM, per germline. The CDR3 bases are TGTGCCAGCAACCCGGGGGGCGGCGAGCAGTACTTC. This codes for CASNPGGGEQYF.

The chain is built from TRBV27 and TRBJ1-1; TRBD1 aligns across 7 bases. From germline, CDR1 is MNHEY and CDR2 SMNVEV (reference sequence). This CDR3 is built from 13 residues. V shed 6 bases and J 5 bases; nucleotides not matched to a gene: 6. The CDR3 DNA follows: TGTGCCAGCAGGTACAGGGGTGATACTGAAGCTTTCTTT. Its translation: CASRYRGDTEAFF.

The gene calls are TRBV7-9 and TRBJ2-5; 8 bases match TRBD2. J was trimmed by 5 bases and V by 4 bases; bases with no gene match: 12. The CDR3 consists of 16 residues. Germline loops: CDR1 SEHNR, CDR2 FQNEAQ (reference sequence). The CDR3 here is CASSSVGSGGGETQYF. The CDR3 DNA follows: TGTGCCAGCAGCTCGGTGGGCAGCGGGGGAGGGGAGACCCAGTACTTC.

This clone was observed a handful of times. V gene TRBV28 combines with J gene TRBJ1-6, with a weak D call TRBD1 (5 bases). Trimming took 5 bases from V and 0 from J, leaving 14 bases between them. CDR1 and CDR2 from the germline V gene are MDHEN and SYDVKM. CDR3 length: 17 residues. The CDR3 region has the DNA TGTGCCAGCAGTCCATGGGGGGAGAGCTCCTATAATTCACCCCTCCACTTT. It specifies CASSPWGESSYNSPLHF.

This clone was observed a handful of times. This chain connects TRBV5-6 to TRBJ1-2; tentative D call: TRBD1 (6 bases). This CDR3 spans 16 amino acids. Germline V lookup: CDR1 SGHDT, CDR2 YYEEEE. V shed 6 bases and J shed 1 base, with 19 bases lying between them. CDR3 loop: CASTPAGAGDNYGYTF. The DNA for the CDR3 is TGTGCCAGCACCCCAGCGGGGGCGGGGGATAACTATGGCTACACCTTC.